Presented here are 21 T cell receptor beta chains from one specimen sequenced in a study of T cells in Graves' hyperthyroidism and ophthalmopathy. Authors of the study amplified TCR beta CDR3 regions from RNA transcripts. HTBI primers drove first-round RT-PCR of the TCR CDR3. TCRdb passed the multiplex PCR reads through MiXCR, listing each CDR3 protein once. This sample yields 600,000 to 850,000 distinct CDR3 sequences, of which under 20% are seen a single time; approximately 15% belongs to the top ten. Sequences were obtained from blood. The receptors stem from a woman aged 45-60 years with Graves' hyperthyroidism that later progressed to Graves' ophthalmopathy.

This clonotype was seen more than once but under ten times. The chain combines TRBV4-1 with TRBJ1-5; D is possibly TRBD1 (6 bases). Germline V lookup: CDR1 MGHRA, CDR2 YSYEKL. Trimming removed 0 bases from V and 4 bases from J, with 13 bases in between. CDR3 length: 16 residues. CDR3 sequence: CASSQDHGQMNQPQHF. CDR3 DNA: TGCGCCAGCAGCCAAGATCATGGACAGATGAATCAGCCCCAGCATTTT.

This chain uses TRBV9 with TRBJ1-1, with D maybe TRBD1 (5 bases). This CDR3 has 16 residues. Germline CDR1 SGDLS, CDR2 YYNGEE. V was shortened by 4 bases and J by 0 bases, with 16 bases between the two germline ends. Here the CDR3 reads CASSPRARVMNTEAFF. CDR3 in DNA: TGTGCCAGCAGCCCTAGGGCCAGGGTCATGAACACTGAAGCTTTCTTT.

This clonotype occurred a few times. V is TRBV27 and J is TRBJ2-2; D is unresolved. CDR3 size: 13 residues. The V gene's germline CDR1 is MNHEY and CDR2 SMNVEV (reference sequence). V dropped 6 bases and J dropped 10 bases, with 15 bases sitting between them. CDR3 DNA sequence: TGTGCCAGCAGCCCCGAGCCGGTTGAGGAGCTGTTTTTT. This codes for CASSPEPVEELFF.

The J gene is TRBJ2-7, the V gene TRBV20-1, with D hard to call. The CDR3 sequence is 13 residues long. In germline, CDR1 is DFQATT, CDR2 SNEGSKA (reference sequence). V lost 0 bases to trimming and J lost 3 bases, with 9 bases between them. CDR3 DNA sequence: TGCAGTGCTAGAGAAAATCAGGACTACGAGCAGTACTTC. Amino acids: CSARENQDYEQYF.

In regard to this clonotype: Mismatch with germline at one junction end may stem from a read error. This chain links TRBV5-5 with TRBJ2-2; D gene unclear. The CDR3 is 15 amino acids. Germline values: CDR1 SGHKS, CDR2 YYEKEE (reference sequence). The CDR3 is CASSLSGSSTGELFF. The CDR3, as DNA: TGCGCCAGCAGCCTCTCCGGGTCCTCCACCGGGGAGCTGTTTTTT.

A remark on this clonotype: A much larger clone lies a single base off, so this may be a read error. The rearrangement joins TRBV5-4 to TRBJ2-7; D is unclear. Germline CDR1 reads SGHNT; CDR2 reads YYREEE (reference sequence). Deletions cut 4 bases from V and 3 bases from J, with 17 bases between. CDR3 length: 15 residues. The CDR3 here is CASSPGPTSLYEQYF. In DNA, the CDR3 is TGTGCCAGCAGCCCCGGACCCACCTCCCTCTACGAGCAGTACTTC.

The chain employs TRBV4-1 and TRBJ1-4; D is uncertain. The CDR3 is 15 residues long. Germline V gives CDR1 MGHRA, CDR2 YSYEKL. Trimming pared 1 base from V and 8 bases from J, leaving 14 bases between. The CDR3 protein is CASSQGPPGEEKLFF. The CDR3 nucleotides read TGCGCCAGCAGCCAAGGTCCTCCAGGAGAGGAAAAACTGTTTTTT.

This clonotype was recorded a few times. The CDR3 sequence: CASSLGTGRGGYTF. The CDR3 DNA is TGTGCCAGCAGTTTAGGGACAGGACGAGGTGGCTACACCTTC. The chain carries TRBV12-3 or TRBV12-4 and TRBJ1-2; 7 bases match TRBD1. The CDR3 consists of 14 residues. V was clipped by 1 base and J by 7 bases; unmatched bases: 6.

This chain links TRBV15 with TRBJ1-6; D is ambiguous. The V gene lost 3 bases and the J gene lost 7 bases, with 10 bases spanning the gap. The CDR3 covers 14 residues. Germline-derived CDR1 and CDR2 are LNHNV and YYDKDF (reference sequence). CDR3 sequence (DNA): TGTGCCACCAGCAGCGACCTCTGGAATTCACCCCTCCACTTT. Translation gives CATSSDLWNSPLHF. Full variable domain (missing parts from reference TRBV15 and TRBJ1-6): DAMVIQNPRYQVTQFGKPVTLSCSQTLNHNVMYWYQQKSSQAPKLLFHYYDKDFNNEADTPDNFQSRRPNTSFCFLDIRSPGLGDTAMYLCATSSDLWNSPLHFGNGTRLTVT.

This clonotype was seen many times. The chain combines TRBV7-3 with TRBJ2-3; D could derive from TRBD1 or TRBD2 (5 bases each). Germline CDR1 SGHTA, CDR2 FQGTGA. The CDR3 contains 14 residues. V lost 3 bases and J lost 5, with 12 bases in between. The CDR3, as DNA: TGTGCCAGCAGCTTGGAAGGGACGGTAGATACGCAGTATTTT. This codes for CASSLEGTVDTQYF.

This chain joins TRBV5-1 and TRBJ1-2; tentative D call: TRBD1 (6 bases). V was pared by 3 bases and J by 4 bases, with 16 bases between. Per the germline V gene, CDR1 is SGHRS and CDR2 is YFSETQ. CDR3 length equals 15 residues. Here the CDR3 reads CASSYLTGSTYGYTF. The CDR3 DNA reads TGCGCCAGCAGCTACTTGACAGGAAGTACCTATGGCTACACCTTC.

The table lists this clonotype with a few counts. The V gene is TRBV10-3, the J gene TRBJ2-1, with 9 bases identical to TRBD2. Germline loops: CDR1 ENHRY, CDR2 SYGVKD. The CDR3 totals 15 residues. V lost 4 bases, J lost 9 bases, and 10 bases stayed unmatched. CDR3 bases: TGTGCCATCAGTGGTCCCAGCGGGGGGAAGGGTGAGCAGTTCTTC. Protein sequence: CAISGPSGGKGEQFF.

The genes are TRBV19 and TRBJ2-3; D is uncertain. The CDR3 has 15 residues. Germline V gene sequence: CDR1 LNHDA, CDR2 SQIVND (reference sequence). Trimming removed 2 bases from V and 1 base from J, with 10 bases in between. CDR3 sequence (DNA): TGTGCCAGTAGTATATTAGGGTTAGGCACAGATACGCAGTATTTT. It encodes CASSILGLGTDTQYF.

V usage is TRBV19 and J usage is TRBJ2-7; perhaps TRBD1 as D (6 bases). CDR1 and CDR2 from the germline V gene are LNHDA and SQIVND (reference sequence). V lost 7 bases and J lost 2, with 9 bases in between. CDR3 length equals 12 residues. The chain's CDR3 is CASTDSPYEQYF. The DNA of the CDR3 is TGTGCCAGTACGGACAGCCCCTACGAGCAGTACTTC.

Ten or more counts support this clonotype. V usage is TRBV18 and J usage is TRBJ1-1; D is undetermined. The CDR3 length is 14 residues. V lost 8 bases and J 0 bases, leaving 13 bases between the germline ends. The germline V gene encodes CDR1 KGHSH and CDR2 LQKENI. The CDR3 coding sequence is TGTGCCAGCAGCCTGAGTCGCGTGAACACTGAAGCTTTCTTT. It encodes CASSLSRVNTEAFF.

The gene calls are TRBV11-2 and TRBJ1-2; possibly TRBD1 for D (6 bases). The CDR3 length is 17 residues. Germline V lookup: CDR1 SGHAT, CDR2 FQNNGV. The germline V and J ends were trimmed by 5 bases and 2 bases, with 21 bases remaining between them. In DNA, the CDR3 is TGTGCCAGCAGCCCCCCGGGGGGGCGGCAGGCGAACTATGGCTACACCTTC. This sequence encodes CASSPPGGRQANYGYTF.

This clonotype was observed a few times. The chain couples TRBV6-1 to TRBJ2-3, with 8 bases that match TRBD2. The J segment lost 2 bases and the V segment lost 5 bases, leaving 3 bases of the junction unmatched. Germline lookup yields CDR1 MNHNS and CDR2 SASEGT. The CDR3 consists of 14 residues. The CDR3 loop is CASSYGGDTDTQYF. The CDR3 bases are TGTGCCAGCAGTTACGGGGGGGACACAGATACGCAGTATTTT.

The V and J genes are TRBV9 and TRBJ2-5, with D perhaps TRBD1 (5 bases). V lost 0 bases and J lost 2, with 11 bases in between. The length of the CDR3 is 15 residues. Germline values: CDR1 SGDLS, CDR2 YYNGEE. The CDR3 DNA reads TGTGCCAGCAGCGTAGCCTCCAGGGCACAAGAGACCCAGTACTTC. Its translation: CASSVASRAQETQYF.

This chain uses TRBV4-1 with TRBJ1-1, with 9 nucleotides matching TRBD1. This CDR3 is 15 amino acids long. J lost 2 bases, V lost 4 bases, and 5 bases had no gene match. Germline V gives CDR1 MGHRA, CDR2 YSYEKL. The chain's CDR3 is CASSLGQGINTEAFF. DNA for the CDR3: TGCGCCAGCAGCCTCGGACAGGGGATAAACACTGAAGCTTTCTTT.

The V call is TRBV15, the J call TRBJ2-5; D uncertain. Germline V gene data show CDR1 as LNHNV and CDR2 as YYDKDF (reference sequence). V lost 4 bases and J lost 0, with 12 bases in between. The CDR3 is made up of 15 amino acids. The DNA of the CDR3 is TGTGCCACCAGCATGGCTAGTCGGTACCAAGAGACCCAGTACTTC. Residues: CATSMASRYQETQYF.

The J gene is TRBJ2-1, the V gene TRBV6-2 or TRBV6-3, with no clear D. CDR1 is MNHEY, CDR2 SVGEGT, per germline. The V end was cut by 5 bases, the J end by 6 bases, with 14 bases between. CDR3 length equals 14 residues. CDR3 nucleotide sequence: TGTGCCAGCAGTCCTCTACGGACCGTCAATGAGCAGTTCTTC. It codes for CASSPLRTVNEQFF.